This paragraph covers one T cell receptor (beta chain) sequence. The table came from immunoSEQ multiplex PCR; TCRdb's copy has only in-frame clones and leaves some out. The sample lists roughly 340,000 clones, around 87% seen once, with about 6% in the top ten. Germline V CDR1 and CDR2: SGHNT, YYREEE (reference sequence). V dropped 7 bases and J dropped 7; count of bases not matched to a gene: 11. The CDR3 totals 16 residues. The entry originates in a study of blood T cell repertoires in COVID-19. Sequenced input: peripheral blood. The rearrangement uses TRBV5-4 and TRBJ2-1; 13 bases match TRBD2. The sequence came from a woman aged 45-59 years with COVID-19, enrolled during active disease. The CDR3 sequence is CASLTRTSGGINEQFF. CDR3 in DNA: TGTGCCAGCCTAACTCGGACTAGCGGGGGAATAAATGAGCAGTTCTTC.